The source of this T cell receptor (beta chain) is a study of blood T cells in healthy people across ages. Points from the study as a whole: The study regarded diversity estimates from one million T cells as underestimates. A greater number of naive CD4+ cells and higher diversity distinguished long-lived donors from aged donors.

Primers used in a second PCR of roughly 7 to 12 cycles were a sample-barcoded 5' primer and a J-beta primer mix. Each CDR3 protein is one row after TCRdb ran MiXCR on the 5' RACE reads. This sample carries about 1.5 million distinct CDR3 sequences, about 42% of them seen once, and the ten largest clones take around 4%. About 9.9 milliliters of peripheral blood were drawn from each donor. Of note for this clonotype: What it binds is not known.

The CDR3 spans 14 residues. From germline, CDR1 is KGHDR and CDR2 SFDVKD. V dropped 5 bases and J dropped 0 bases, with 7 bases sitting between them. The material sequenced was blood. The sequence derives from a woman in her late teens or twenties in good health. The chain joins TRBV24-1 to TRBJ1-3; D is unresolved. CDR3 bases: TGTGCCACCAGTGCTCAGGACTCTGGAAACACCATATATTTT. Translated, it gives CATSAQDSGNTIYF.